This record covers a single T cell receptor (beta chain). Antigen specificity is unknown. The sample originates from a study of T cells after yellow fever vaccination. The study, taken as a whole, reports: Post-booster samples contained most primary-vaccination clones (approximately 96% CD4, around 88% CD8).

TCRdb redid the calling of the 5' RACE reads with MiXCR, one entry per CDR3 protein. The repertoire holds some 320,000 distinct CDR3 sequences, with 8.5% to 10% as singletons. Material: CD4+ T cells sorted from PBMCs, obtained 5 days after the yellow fever booster vaccination. This TCR derives from a man younger than 35 who received the YFV17D yellow fever vaccine.

The CDR3 bases are TGTGCCAGCAGCTTAGGGGCAGGGAATCGGGGGGATCAGCCCCAGCATTTT. Amino acids: CASSLGAGNRGDQPQHF. V and J are TRBV7-2 and TRBJ1-5; maybe TRBD1 (5 bases). Trimming shortened V by 1 base and J by 5 bases, and 18 bases separated the two germline ends. The germline CDR1 and CDR2 sequences are SGHTA and FQGNSA. The CDR3 is made up of 17 amino acids. The full variable domain, completed using reference TRBV7-2 and TRBJ1-5, is GAGVSQSPSNKVTEKGKDVELRCDPISGHTALYWYRQSLGQGLEFLIYFQGNSAPDKSGLPSDRFSAERTGGSVSTLTIQRTQQEDSAVYLCASSLGAGNRGDQPQHFGDGTRLSIL.